One TCR beta chain is described in this entry. The sample belongs to a study of siplizumab effects on memory and regulatory T cells. The CDR3 sequence is 18 residues long. V gave up 7 bases and J gave up 2 bases; unmatched junction bases: 18. From germline, CDR1 is MGHDK and CDR2 SYGVNS. Using immunoSEQ multiplex PCR, the repertoire was profiled, and TCRdb retains in-frame clones only, with some absent. This table holds approximately 100,000 clones, more than 85% found once. This TCR was recovered from a human donor in good health. Some clones in this sample may be carry-over from other donors' samples. The V gene is TRBV25-1, the J gene TRBJ2-3; TRBD2 aligns across 7 bases. Input material: CD4+ T cells sorted from blood. The CDR3 DNA reads as TGTGCCAGCACTACCTCCTCTTGGGAGGGCCTACACACAGATACGCAGTATTTT. Residues: CASTTSSWEGLHTDTQYF.